Listed below are T cell receptor beta chains from one sample, sequenced in a study of identical twins. A single record per CDR3 protein comes from TCRdb applying MiXCR to the 5' RACE reads. The sample consists of a few hundred thousand distinct CDR3 sequences, 7.5% to 10% of them appearing once. In addition, the sample was reused for a study of yellow fever vaccine responses in identical twins.

Material for sequencing was PBMCs. Receptors originate from a woman aged 18-29 years in good health. CDR3s include the opening cysteine and the closing phenylalanine or tryptophan. D genes are given only for firm matches. Part of the rows lack a size; the others show once, few, many or a class for expanded clones.

abundance,d_gene,v_gene,len,j_gene,CDR3aa,CDR3nt
many,NA,TRBV10-3,16,TRBJ2-3,CAISPTQGWGTDTQYF,TGTGCCATCAGCCCCACACAGGGCTGGGGCACAGATACGCAGTATTTT
NA,NA,TRBV6-5,13,TRBJ2-3,CASKFSGTDTQYF,TGTGCCAGCAAGTTTAGCGGCACAGATACGCAGTATTTT
few,NA,TRBV3-1,14,TRBJ2-3,CASSQVLGTDTQYF,TGTGCCAGCAGCCAAGTACTGGGCACAGATACGCAGTATTTT
many,TRBD2,TRBV10-3,16,TRBJ2-3,CAIRTQRGGSTDTQYF,TGTGCCATCAGGACCCAGCGGGGGGGGAGCACAGATACGCAGTATTTT
NA,NA,TRBV14,16,TRBJ2-5,CASSQWGSARQETQYF,TGTGCCAGCAGCCAATGGGGTAGTGCGAGGCAAGAGACCCAGTACTTC
NA,NA,TRBV15,16,TRBJ1-6,CATSSRTGRRNSPLHF,TGTGCCACCAGCAGTCGCACGGGCCGAAGGAATTCACCCCTCCACTTT
few,TRBD1,TRBV4-3,16,TRBJ2-3,CASSQAGTGGAHTQYF,TGCGCCAGCAGCCAAGCCGGGACAGGGGGCGCCCATACGCAGTATTTT
many,NA,TRBV7-2,17,TRBJ2-2,CASSLVDLGSYTGELFF,TGTGCCAGCAGCTTAGTAGACTTGGGTTCGTACACCGGGGAGCTGTTTTTT
many,NA,TRBV5-1,14,TRBJ2-1,CASGGRVGVNEQFF,TGCGCCAGCGGTGGAAGGGTAGGGGTAAATGAGCAGTTCTTC
many,TRBD2,TRBV5-6,20,TRBJ2-7,CASSLLGQAQGLAGQYEQYF,TGTGCCAGCAGCTTACTCGGACAGGCACAGGGACTAGCGGGGCAGTACGAGCAGTACTTC
few,TRBD2,TRBV7-9,15,TRBJ2-7,CASSLARGGALEQYF,TGTGCCAGCAGCTTAGCGCGGGGAGGGGCCCTAGAGCAGTACTTC
many,NA,TRBV12-3/TRBV12-4,14,TRBJ1-3,CASSPDTSGNTIYF,TGTGCCAGCAGTCCCGACACCTCTGGAAACACCATATATTTT
many,NA,TRBV7-2,12,TRBJ1-1,CASSPLRLEAFF,TGTGCCAGCAGCCCCCTCCGGTTGGAAGCTTTCTTT
once,NA,TRBV10-2,13,TRBJ2-7,CASNAVSFHEQYF,TGCGCCAGCAACGCGGTTAGCTTCCACGAGCAGTACTTC
many,NA,TRBV5-1,13,TRBJ2-7,CASSWEGAYEQYF,TGCGCCAGCAGCTGGGAAGGAGCCTACGAGCAGTACTTC
many,TRBD2,TRBV11-2,14,TRBJ2-5,CASSPGLLQETQYF,TGTGCCAGCAGCCCGGGACTACTTCAAGAGACCCAGTACTTC
NA,NA,TRBV5-5,15,TRBJ2-5,CASTHFSVPQETQYF,TGTGCCAGCACCCATTTCTCCGTCCCCCAAGAGACCCAGTACTTC
NA,NA,TRBV10-3,15,TRBJ2-2,CAISFGTPNTGELFF,TGTGCCATCAGTTTCGGGACACCGAACACCGGGGAGCTGTTTTTT
NA,NA,TRBV11-2,16,TRBJ2-3,CASSSILPGATDTQYF,TGTGCCAGCAGCTCAATCTTACCGGGGGCCACAGATACGCAGTATTTT
many,NA,TRBV10-3,14,TRBJ1-5,CAISESGDAQPQHF,TGTGCCATCAGTGAGTCGGGAGACGCCCAGCCCCAGCATTTT